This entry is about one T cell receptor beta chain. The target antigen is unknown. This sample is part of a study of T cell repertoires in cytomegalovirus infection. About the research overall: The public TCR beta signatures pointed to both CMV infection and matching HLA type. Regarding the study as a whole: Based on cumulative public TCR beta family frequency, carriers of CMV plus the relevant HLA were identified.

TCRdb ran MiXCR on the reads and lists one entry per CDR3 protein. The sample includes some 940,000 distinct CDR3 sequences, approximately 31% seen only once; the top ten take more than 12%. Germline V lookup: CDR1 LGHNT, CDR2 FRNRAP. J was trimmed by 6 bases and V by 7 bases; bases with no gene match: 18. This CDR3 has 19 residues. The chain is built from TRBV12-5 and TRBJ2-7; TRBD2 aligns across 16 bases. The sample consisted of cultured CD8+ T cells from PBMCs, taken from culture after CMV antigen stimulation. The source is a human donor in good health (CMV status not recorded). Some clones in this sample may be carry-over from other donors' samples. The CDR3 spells CASAPGGQGLAGGISEQYV. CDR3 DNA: TGTGCTAGTGCCCCGGGGGGACAGGGACTAGCGGGGGGGATCTCCGAGCAGTACGTC.